Reported below is one T cell receptor beta chain. Its cognate antigen is unknown. CDR1 and CDR2 from the germline V gene are SGDLS and YYNGEE. V lost 3 bases and J 2 bases, leaving 14 bases between the germline ends. CDR3 length: 15 amino acids. The sample originates from a study of cytomegalovirus exposure and HLA in healthy donors. Study conclusions and caveats: Presence/absence analyses treated sequencing depth as roughly uniform across donors.

Researchers ran the PCR with 60 Vbeta and 13 Jbeta primers. Some clones are missing from TCRdb's copy, which holds only in-frame ones; the method was immunoSEQ multiplex PCR. The table records 74,000 or so clones, around 77% of them present only once. This receptor was obtained from a woman aged 35 to 49 in good health and CMV-seropositive. The V gene is TRBV9, the J gene TRBJ1-1; D call uncertain. The sequencing input was PBMCs. CDR3 in DNA: TGTGCCAGCAGCGAACGGGGTAACGAAAACACTGAAGCTTTCTTT. It translates to CASSERGNENTEAFF.